This T cell receptor beta chain was obtained from a study of T-cell reconstitution after alpha-beta-depleted transplantation in children (dated by TCRdb to about 2016). About the investigation overall: Using TCR repertoire profiling, the study followed T-cell immune reconstitution in a quantitative way in children after TCRalphabeta/CD19-depleted allogeneic hematopoietic cell transplantation.

The receptor library was made with PCR. Data came from an Illumina HiSeq 2500. Molecular barcoding was employed in the preparation of TCR libraries, with unique molecular identifiers being used to normalize TCRbeta repertoire quantification. TCRdb trimmed public reads at Q25 via fastp, called clones via MiXCR and kept in-frame beta chains. Rows with one shared CDR3 protein collapse into an entry with the most common genes and DNA. This sample has fewer than 120,000 distinct CDR3 sequences in its table, and 9% to 12% of those were observed once. Clones ranked in the top ten supply over 8% of the sample. This clonotype was detected ten times or more. This clone's antigen is unknown. There are no base qualities to consult, and no much larger clone falls within one base. Here the sequenced sample was PBMCs from the stem cell graft donor, taken from the stem cell graft. This clonotype was sampled from a human donor who donated a stem cell graft to a child with acute lymphoblastic leukemia.

The DNA sequence is TGCGCCAGCAGCCTGGGACAGACGAATTCACCCCTCCACTTT. Translated, this is CASSLGQTNSPLHF. Recombination joined TRBV5-1 with TRBJ1-6; 7 junctional bases match TRBD1. For this chain, trimming is 4 bases at the V end and 7 bases at the J end, and the number of junction bases without a gene match is 5. As encoded in the germline V gene, CDR1 is SGHRS while CDR2 is YFSETQ. The CDR3, from cysteine to phenylalanine, totals 14 residues. The CDR3 DNA has 42 bases and is translated from base 1.